The 22 T cell receptor beta chains below come from one sample, sequenced in a study of blood T cells in healthy people across ages. A second PCR, run for about 7 to 12 cycles, used a sample-barcoded 5' primer plus a J-beta primer mix. TCRdb reprocessed the 5' RACE reads via MiXCR and lists one record per CDR3 protein. The table records some 760,000 distinct CDR3 sequences, 25% of them present only once. This sample also appeared in a second study, on T cells of mothers and their children.

The sequencing sample was made of blood. The receptors here all came from a boy between 10 and 17 years old in good health.

Comments on this clonotype: The CDR3 does not end in the conserved phenylalanine or tryptophan, so this is likely a read error. V is TRBV29-1 and J is TRBJ2-7, with unresolved D. V gave up 2 bases and J gave up 3 bases, with 5 bases separating them. Germline lookup yields CDR1 SQVTM and CDR2 ANQGSEA. This CDR3 is built from 11 residues. CDR3 loop: CSVERDYEQYL. CDR3 in DNA: TGCAGCGTTGAAAGGGACTACGAGCAGTACCTC.

This rearrangement joins TRBV19 to TRBJ2-7, with D perhaps given as TRBD1 or TRBD2 (5 bases each). There are 14 residues in the CDR3. Germline values: CDR1 LNHDA, CDR2 SQIVND (reference sequence). V was pared by 10 bases and J by 0 bases, with 16 bases between. CDR3 coding DNA: TGTGCCACCACACCCGGGACGGTCTCCTACGAGCAGTACTTC. Encoded protein: CATTPGTVSYEQYF.

This clonotype was recorded at least ten times. V usage is TRBV11-3 and J usage is TRBJ2-2, with D perhaps TRBD1 (6 bases). This CDR3 is 15 amino acids long. Germline CDR1 reads SGHNT; CDR2 reads YENEEA. V shed 6 bases and J shed 2 bases, with 13 bases lying between them. Here the CDR3 reads CASSLGTPNTGELFF. For the CDR3, the DNA is TGTGCCAGCAGTTTGGGGACACCCAACACCGGGGAGCTGTTTTTT.

This clonotype showed up just a few times. V gene TRBV12-3 or TRBV12-4 combines with J gene TRBJ1-2; D is ambiguous. The V end lost 3 bases, the J end lost 7 bases, and 9 bases lay between the germline ends. The CDR3 spans 12 residues. CDR3 region: CASSLKGSGYTF. The CDR3 region has the DNA TGTGCCAGCAGTTTGAAGGGATCTGGCTACACCTTC.

Note on this clonotype: An end of the junction differs from the germline gene, which may be a read error. V usage is TRBV20-1 and J usage is TRBJ2-1; 9 bases agree with TRBD2. This CDR3 spans 16 amino acids. Germline assignment: CDR1 DFQATT and CDR2 SNEGSKA (reference sequence). CDR3 nucleotides: TGCAGTGCCAGAGGGCAGACTAGCGGCTCCTACAATGAGCAGTTCTTC. Protein: CSARGQTSGSYNEQFF.

The J gene is TRBJ2-2, the V gene TRBV30; D not certain. The CDR3 runs to 14 residues. CDR1 and CDR2 from the germline V gene are GTSNPN and SVGIG (reference sequence). V was trimmed by 2 bases and J by 0 bases, leaving 7 bases between them. The CDR3: CAWSLGPNTGELFF. CDR3 DNA: TGTGCCTGGAGTCTTGGCCCGAACACCGGGGAGCTGTTTTTT.

This clonotype was seen more than once but under ten times. V and J are TRBV28 and TRBJ1-5, with D tentatively TRBD1 (5 bases). Germline V CDR1 and CDR2: MDHEN, SYDVKM. V lost 5 bases to trimming and J lost 3 bases, with 17 bases between them. CDR3 size: 16 residues. CDR3 sequence reads: CASSHSSTGVNQPQHF. CDR3 in DNA: TGTGCCAGCAGTCACTCAAGCACAGGCGTCAATCAGCCCCAGCATTTT.

This chain links TRBV7-8 with TRBJ1-6; D might be TRBD1 (6 bases). The CDR3 runs 16 residues. Germline assignment: CDR1 SGHVS and CDR2 FQNEAQ. Trimming pared 2 bases from V and 2 bases from J, leaving 10 bases between. CDR3 DNA: TGTGCCAGCAGCTTAACGGGGGGCGCCTATAATTCACCCCTCCACTTT. Translating gives CASSLTGGAYNSPLHF.

The chain has TRBV7-6 and TRBJ2-6, with 10 nucleotides matching TRBD1. Germline CDR1 is SGHVS and CDR2 is FNYEAQ. Germline trimming cut 4 bases from V and 2 bases from J; bases unmatched to any gene: 14. The CDR3 spans 20 residues. CDR3 sequence: CASSSAGTGAHPTGANVLTF. The CDR3 bases are TGTGCCAGCAGCTCTGCCGGGACAGGGGCACACCCCACTGGGGCCAACGTCCTGACTTTC.

This chain links TRBV20-1 with TRBJ2-4; D is unclear. The ends were cut back, 6 bases at V and 7 bases at J, with 10 bases in the middle. The germline V gene encodes CDR1 DFQATT and CDR2 SNEGSKA (reference sequence). The CDR3 is 11 residues long. CDR3 coding DNA: TGCAGTGCGCGCTATTCGAACATTCAGTACTTC. Its protein is CSARYSNIQYF.

V gene TRBV20-1 combines with J gene TRBJ2-5; 9 nucleotides agree with TRBD1. The V gene end was trimmed by 3 bases and the J gene end by 0 bases; junction bases not matched to a gene: 8. Germline V gene data show CDR1 as DFQATT and CDR2 as SNEGSKA (reference sequence). CDR3 length: 16 amino acids. CDR3 in amino acids: CSARIGGQGNQETQYF. The DNA of the CDR3 is TGCAGTGCTAGGATCGGGGGACAGGGAAACCAAGAGACCCAGTACTTC.

This sequence joins TRBV28 and TRBJ2-5; D is ambiguous. CDR1 is MDHEN and CDR2 is SYDVKM in the germline V gene. The CDR3 sequence is 12 residues long. The V end lost 10 bases, the J end lost 3 bases, and 12 bases lay between the germline ends. The chain's CDR3 is CATNTWEETQYF. The CDR3 coding sequence is TGTGCCACCAACACGTGGGAAGAGACCCAGTACTTC. Drawing the rest from reference TRBV28 and TRBJ2-5, the complete variable domain is DVKVTQSSRYLVKRTGEKVFLECVQDMDHENMFWYRQDPGLGLRLIYFSYDVKMKEKGDIPEGYSVSREKKERFSLILESASTNQTSMYLCATNTWEETQYFGPGTRLLVL.

The V call is TRBV20-1, the J call TRBJ2-5; the match to TRBD1 covers 11 bases. The CDR3 has 14 amino acids. Germline V lookup: CDR1 DFQATT, CDR2 SNEGSKA (reference sequence). V was clipped by 5 bases and J by 6 bases; unmatched bases: 8. The CDR3 coding sequence is TGCAGTGCTGAAGGACAGGGGGCTTTGAAGACCCAGTACTTC. Residues: CSAEGQGALKTQYF.

This clonotype has only a few counts. The CDR3 loop is CASNRQDPGGYTF. The CDR3 DNA sequence: TGTGCCAGCAATCGACAAGACCCTGGAGGCTACACCTTC. This chain connects TRBV28 to TRBJ1-2; D gene uncertain. The CDR3 is 13 residues long. Deletions cut 7 bases from V and 8 bases from J, with 17 bases between. From germline, CDR1 is MDHEN and CDR2 SYDVKM.

This clonotype has a count of ten or more. The chain couples TRBV5-1 to TRBJ2-5, with D possibly TRBD1 on 5 matching bases. The CDR3 spans 14 residues. The V end lost 0 bases, the J end lost 2 bases, and 8 bases lay between the germline ends. Germline CDR1 SGHRS, CDR2 YFSETQ. The CDR3: CASSLVPGQETQYF. CDR3 DNA sequence: TGCGCCAGCAGCTTGGTGCCAGGGCAAGAGACCCAGTACTTC.

This clonotype was recorded a few times. J is TRBJ2-5 and V is TRBV7-9; maybe TRBD1 (5 bases). CDR3 length: 17 amino acids. The V gene's germline CDR1 is SEHNR and CDR2 FQNEAQ (reference sequence). The V and J ends lost 5 bases and 0 bases respectively, with 19 bases between them. CDR3 loop: CASSHPRQSPYQETQYF. Written as DNA, the CDR3 is TGTGCCAGCAGCCATCCAAGACAGTCGCCGTACCAAGAGACCCAGTACTTC.

The V call is TRBV6-6, the J call TRBJ2-3; the match to TRBD2 covers 11 bases. This CDR3 has 16 residues. The germline CDR1 and CDR2 sequences are MNHNY and SVGAGI (reference sequence). V was clipped by 6 bases and J by 6 bases; unmatched bases: 11. CDR3 sequence reads: CASSVRLAGPPDTQYF. The CDR3 DNA reads TGTGCCAGCAGCGTACGACTAGCGGGGCCGCCGGATACGCAGTATTTT.

This clonotype was recorded a few times. V and J are TRBV28 and TRBJ2-1; 8 bases are a match to TRBD1. This CDR3 has 16 residues. CDR1 and CDR2 (germline): MDHEN, SYDVKM. The junction had 6 bases not matched to a gene; V was cut back by 5 bases and J by 0 bases. CDR3 amino acids: CASSPGTGRSYNEQFF. In DNA, the CDR3 is TGTGCCAGCAGTCCTGGGACAGGCCGCTCCTACAATGAGCAGTTCTTC.

This clonotype was detected a few times. The V and J genes are TRBV27 and TRBJ2-2, with 7 bases fitting TRBD1. V lost 2 bases and J lost 8; bases outside the gene matches: 8. Germline lookup yields CDR1 MNHEY and CDR2 SMNVEV (reference sequence). CDR3 length: 15 residues. Here the CDR3 reads CASSLIGQVPGELFF. The CDR3 nucleotides read TGTGCCAGCAGTTTAATTGGACAGGTACCGGGGGAGCTGTTTTTT.

This clonotype was recorded a few times. The gene calls are TRBV19 and TRBJ2-7; either TRBD1 or TRBD2 may supply D (5 bases each). The CDR3 consists of 15 residues. V lost 7 bases to trimming and J lost 0 bases, with 16 bases between them. CDR1 and CDR2 (germline): LNHDA, SQIVND (reference sequence). The CDR3 spells CASIYWWDHSYEQYF. CDR3 bases: TGTGCCAGTATCTACTGGTGGGACCACTCCTACGAGCAGTACTTC. Based on the CDR3 plus reference TRBV19 and TRBJ2-7, the full variable domain is DGGITQSPKYLFRKEGQNVTLSCEQNLNHDAMYWYRQDPGQGLRLIYYSQIVNDFQKGDIAEGYSVSREKKESFPLTVTSAQKNPTAFYLCASIYWWDHSYEQYFGPGTRLTVT.

The DNA of the CDR3 is TGTGCCTGGAACCTGGGCACCGGGGAGCTGTTTTTT. Translation: CAWNLGTGELFF. This chain uses TRBV30 with TRBJ2-2; D gene ambiguous. Germline loops: CDR1 GTSNPN, CDR2 SVGIG (reference sequence). Trimming cost V 4 bases and J 4 bases, with 7 bases left between them. CDR3 length: 12 amino acids.

The rearrangement uses TRBV13 and TRBJ2-5; TRBD1 matches at 11 bases. The tail of the sequence fits TRBJ2-1 better, so the J call may be wrong. The CDR3 contains 14 residues. Germline V gene sequence: CDR1 PRHDT, CDR2 FYEKMQ (reference sequence). The CDR3 DNA follows: TGTGCCACCGTGGCCGGACAGGGGGCGACTGAGCAGTTCTTC. Its protein product is CATVAGQGATEQFF.